This section outlines one T cell receptor beta chain sequence together with its context. This specimen comes from a study of blood T cell repertoires in COVID-19. Looking at the study overall: Whether acute or convalescent, the COVID-19 samples came from the United States, Italy and Spain. T cells, B-cell-depleted T cells, or PBMCs provided the cDNA or gDNA that served as material.

Original data processing: Amplification from reference gene primers served as the basis for estimated nucleated cell counts. TCRdb's copy holds only in-frame clones and misses some; the assay was immunoSEQ multiplex PCR. V and J calls and clone size are given by that table; D and trimming were obtained from the DNA. The sample lists 300,000 or so clones; 88% were seen once. Germline loops: CDR1 MNHEY, CDR2 SVGAGI. With V trimmed by 6 bases and J by 8 bases, 4 bases remained unmatched. The CDR3 is 13 residues long. Material for sequencing was peripheral blood. This rearrangement joins TRBV6-5 to TRBJ2-1, with 10 bases lining up with TRBD1. The TCR comes from a woman aged 25 to 39 who had recovered from COVID-19. The CDR3 loop reads CASRTGGGYEQFF. Here the CDR3 DNA reads TGTGCCAGCAGGACAGGGGGCGGGTATGAGCAGTTCTTC.